The 20 T cell receptor beta chains below were found in one sample sequenced in a study of Graves' ophthalmopathy and Graves' hyperthyroidism. The authors amplified TCR beta CDR3 regions from RNA transcripts. Second-round multiplex PCR came after a first-round RT-PCR that employed HTBI primers. Via MiXCR, TCRdb re-called the multiplex PCR reads, giving one row per CDR3 protein. This sample has about 370,000 distinct CDR3 sequences, with roughly 15% found just once. Input material: peripheral blood. Every receptor here comes from an adult woman with stable Graves' hyperthyroidism.

The sample holds many counts of this clonotype. V gene TRBV6-5 combines with J gene TRBJ2-5, with D possibly matching TRBD1 (6 bases). Trimming shortened V by 5 bases and J by 1 base, and 14 bases separated the two germline ends. CDR1 and CDR2 from the germline V gene are MNHEY and SVGAGI. This CDR3 spans 15 amino acids. Here the CDR3 DNA reads TGTGCCAGCAGTAACCAGGGGCTCCTCCAAGAGACCCAGTACTTC. Its protein product is CASSNQGLLQETQYF.

In its sample, this clonotype was seen many times. The rearrangement joins TRBV7-2 to TRBJ2-3; no definite D call. V shed 2 bases and J shed 0 bases, with 6 bases lying between them. The CDR3 has 14 amino acids. Germline assignment: CDR1 SGHTA and CDR2 FQGNSA. This CDR3 reads CASSLRASTDTQYF. The CDR3 bases are TGTGCCAGCAGCTTAAGGGCTAGCACAGATACGCAGTATTTT.

This clonotype has a count of ten or more. The V and J genes are TRBV6-5 and TRBJ2-2; tentative D call: TRBD1 (6 bases). The V end was cut by 0 bases, the J end by 7 bases, with 12 bases between. The CDR3 has 15 residues. Germline V lookup: CDR1 MNHEY, CDR2 SVGAGI. For the CDR3, the DNA is TGTGCCAGCAGTTACTCGACAGCCAGGGGCGGGGAGCTGTTTTTT. This encodes CASSYSTARGGELFF.

The chain has TRBV6-1 and TRBJ1-1; the D gene is possibly TRBD1 (5 bases). The CDR3 is 11 residues long. The germline V gene has CDR1 MNHNS and CDR2 SASEGT. V lost 8 bases and J 6 bases, leaving 10 bases between the germline ends. The CDR3 coding sequence is TGTGCCAGCTGGGACCGGGCTGAAGCTTTCTTT. Translating gives CASWDRAEAFF.

This clonotype has ten or more counts. The final CDR3 position lacks the conserved phenylalanine or tryptophan, pointing to a likely read error. The chain carries TRBV2 and TRBJ2-7; weak D call: TRBD2 (5 bases). The germline gives CDR1 SNHLY, CDR2 FYNNEI. V lost 6 bases and J lost 6, with 18 bases in between. This CDR3 spans 14 amino acids. The CDR3 region is CASRGSDRAGEQYL. The DNA of the CDR3 is TGTGCCAGCAGAGGATCAGACCGGGCGGGCGAGCAGTACCTC.

This clonotype has a count of ten or more. This chain connects TRBV7-2 to TRBJ2-7; D call uncertain. This CDR3 spans 14 amino acids. V lost 2 bases and J 0 bases, leaving 8 bases between the germline ends. Germline V gives CDR1 SGHTA, CDR2 FQGNSA. CDR3 residues: CASSLISGSYEQYF. In nucleotides, the CDR3 is TGTGCCAGCAGCTTAATTTCGGGCTCCTACGAGCAGTACTTC.

This clonotype was observed many times. J is TRBJ1-6 and V is TRBV12-3 or TRBV12-4; D perhaps matches TRBD1 (5 bases). The CDR3 sequence is 18 residues long. The ends were cut back, 6 bases at V and 2 bases at J, with 20 bases in the middle. CDR3 sequence reads: CASSPTFTGGPYNSPLHF. CDR3 in DNA: TGTGCCAGCAGCCCAACGTTCACAGGAGGCCCCTATAATTCACCCCTCCACTTT.

This chain links TRBV19 with TRBJ2-7, with no clear D. CDR3 length equals 14 residues. The V and J ends lost 5 bases and 0 bases respectively, with 11 bases between them. Germline V gene data show CDR1 as LNHDA and CDR2 as SQIVND (reference sequence). The CDR3 region is CASSVSLDSYEQYF. The CDR3 DNA reads as TGTGCCAGTAGTGTCTCCTTGGACTCCTACGAGCAGTACTTC.

Remarks on this clonotype: A junction boundary mismatches the germline segment, possibly from a read error. The chain has TRBV6-1 and TRBJ2-7; 8 bases match TRBD1. The CDR3 length is 15 residues. Per germline, CDR1 MNHNS and CDR2 SASEGT. CDR3 region: CASSPTGGDRYDQYF. CDR3 DNA sequence: TGTGCCAGCAGTCCTACAGGGGGTGATCGCTACGATCAGTACTTC.

The chain is built from TRBV10-3 and TRBJ1-1; no clear D gene. CDR3 length: 13 amino acids. CDR1 and CDR2 from the germline V gene are ENHRY and SYGVKD. Trimming took 7 bases from V and 4 from J, leaving 13 bases between them. The CDR3: CAITGEGTTEAFF. CDR3 nucleotide sequence: TGTGCCATCACGGGTGAGGGTACCACTGAAGCTTTCTTT.

A word on this clonotype: The CDR3 end shows no conserved phenylalanine or tryptophan, and so a read error is likely. The V and J genes are TRBV28 and TRBJ1-3, with D unresolved. CDR3 length: 12 amino acids. The ends were cut back, 3 bases at V and 4 bases at J, with 4 bases in the middle. The germline V gene encodes CDR1 MDHEN and CDR2 SYDVKM. CDR3 residues: CASSFFGNTIYV. The CDR3 DNA sequence: TGTGCCAGCAGTTTTTTCGGAAACACCATATATGTT.

The sample holds many counts of this clonotype. The chain employs TRBV5-1 and TRBJ1-6; weak D call: TRBD1 (6 bases). The germline V and J ends were trimmed by 0 bases and 7 bases, with 8 bases remaining between them. The CDR3 contains 14 residues. Germline CDR1 is SGHRS and CDR2 is YFSETQ. CDR3: CASSLDRVNSPLHF. CDR3 DNA sequence: TGCGCCAGCAGCTTGGACAGGGTCAATTCACCCCTCCACTTT.

This clonotype was observed a few times. This chain connects TRBV12-3 or TRBV12-4 to TRBJ1-2; D uncertain. This CDR3 comprises 13 residues. Trimming pared 5 bases from V and 1 base from J, leaving 8 bases between. The CDR3 bases are TGTGCCAGCAGTAGCCAGCGTAACTATGGCTACACCTTC. Translation gives CASSSQRNYGYTF.

This clonotype appeared many times. The rearrangement links TRBV2 to TRBJ2-7; D may be TRBD2 (6 bases). This CDR3 has 14 residues. Looked up from germline, CDR1 is SNHLY and CDR2 is FYNNEI. Trimming took off 7 bases at V and 2 bases at J, with 15 bases between the two ends. The DNA for the CDR3 is TGTGCCAGCATGTATCGGCGGGGTACCTACGAGCAGTACTTC. Protein product: CASMYRRGTYEQYF.

This clonotype showed up many times. This CDR3 reads CSAPGVMGAYEQYF. Written as DNA, the CDR3 is TGCAGTGCTCCGGGAGTGATGGGTGCCTACGAGCAGTACTTC. The chain has TRBV20-1 and TRBJ2-7, with D tentatively TRBD2 (6 bases). This CDR3 has 14 residues. The germline CDR1 and CDR2 sequences are DFQATT and SNEGSKA (reference sequence). V was pared by 5 bases and J by 2 bases, with 16 bases between.

This clonotype was picked up a small number of times. A junction end diverges from the germline sequence, so it may reflect a read error. This sequence joins TRBV2 and TRBJ2-4, with D perhaps TRBD2 (6 bases). CDR1 and CDR2 from the germline V gene are SNHLY and FYNNEI. CDR3 length equals 16 residues. CDR3 nucleotide sequence: TGTGCCAGCAGAGCGGGCGCGGGGAAAGCCAAAAACATTAAGTACTTC. Translated: CASRAGAGKAKNIKYF.

This clonotype was seen ten or more times. CDR3 DNA sequence: TGCAGCGTTGATCAGGACAGGAACACTGAAGCTTTCTTT. Amino acids: CSVDQDRNTEAFF. The chain carries TRBV29-1 and TRBJ1-1; TRBD1 is a possible D gene (6 bases). This CDR3 spans 13 amino acids. Germline V gene lookup returns CDR1 SQVTM and CDR2 ANQGSEA. V shed 3 bases and J shed 1 base, with 9 bases lying between them.

The J gene is TRBJ1-2, the V gene TRBV11-2; possible D gene TRBD1, 5 bases. V dropped 5 bases and J dropped 4 bases, with 8 bases sitting between them. The CDR3 covers 12 residues. Per germline, CDR1 SGHAT and CDR2 FQNNGV. In DNA form, the CDR3 reads TGTGCCAGCAGCCCCGGGGCCTATGGCTACACCTTC. It specifies CASSPGAYGYTF.

The chain employs TRBV11-2 and TRBJ1-1, with 9 positions matching TRBD1. This CDR3 spans 15 amino acids. Trimming at V came to 4 bases and at J to 0 bases, leaving 3 bases not matched to a gene. The V gene's germline CDR1 is SGHAT and CDR2 FQNNGV. The CDR3 reads CASSSGDRVNTEAFF. CDR3 nucleotide sequence: TGTGCCAGCAGCTCTGGGGACAGGGTGAACACTGAAGCTTTCTTT.

In this sample, this clonotype turned up many times. The rearrangement joins TRBV24-1 to TRBJ2-3; possibly TRBD1 for D (6 bases). Germline loops: CDR1 KGHDR, CDR2 SFDVKD. CDR3 size: 13 residues. V was trimmed by 9 bases and J by 0 bases, leaving 9 bases between them. CDR3 coding DNA: TGTGCCACCGGGGGCGGAAGCACAGATACGCAGTATTTT. It encodes CATGGGSTDTQYF.